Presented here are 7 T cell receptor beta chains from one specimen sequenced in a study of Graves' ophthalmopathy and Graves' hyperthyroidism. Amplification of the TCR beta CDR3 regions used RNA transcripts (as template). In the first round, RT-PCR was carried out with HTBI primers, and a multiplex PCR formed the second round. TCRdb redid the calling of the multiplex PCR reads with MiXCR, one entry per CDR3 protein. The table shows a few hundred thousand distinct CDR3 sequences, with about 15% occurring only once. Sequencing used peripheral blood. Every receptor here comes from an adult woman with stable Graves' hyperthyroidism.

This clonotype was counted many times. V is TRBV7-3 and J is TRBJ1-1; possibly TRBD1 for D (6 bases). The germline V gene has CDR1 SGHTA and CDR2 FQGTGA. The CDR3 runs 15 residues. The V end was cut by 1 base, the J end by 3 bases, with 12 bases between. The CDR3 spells CASSLRQVFYTEAFF. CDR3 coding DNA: TGTGCCAGCAGCTTAAGACAGGTTTTCTACACTGAAGCTTTCTTT. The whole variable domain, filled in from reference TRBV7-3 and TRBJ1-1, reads GAGVSQTPSNKVTEKGKYVELRCDPISGHTALYWYRQSLGQGPEFLIYFQGTGAADDSGLPNDRFFAVRPEGSVSTLKIQRTERGDSAVYLCASSLRQVFYTEAFFGQGTRLTVV.

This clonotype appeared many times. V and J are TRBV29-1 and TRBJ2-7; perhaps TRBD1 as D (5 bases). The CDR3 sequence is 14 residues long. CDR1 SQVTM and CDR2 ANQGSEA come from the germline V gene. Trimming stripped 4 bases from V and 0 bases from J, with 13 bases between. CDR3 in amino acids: CSVGTPNLSYEQYF. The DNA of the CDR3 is TGCAGCGTTGGGACACCAAACCTCTCCTACGAGCAGTACTTC.

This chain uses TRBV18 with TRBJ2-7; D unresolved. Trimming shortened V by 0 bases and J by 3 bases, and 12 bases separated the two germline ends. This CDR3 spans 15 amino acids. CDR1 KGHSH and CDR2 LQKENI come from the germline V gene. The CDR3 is CASSPPTRTFYEQYF. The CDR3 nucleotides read TGTGCCAGCTCACCACCAACGCGGACCTTCTACGAGCAGTACTTC.

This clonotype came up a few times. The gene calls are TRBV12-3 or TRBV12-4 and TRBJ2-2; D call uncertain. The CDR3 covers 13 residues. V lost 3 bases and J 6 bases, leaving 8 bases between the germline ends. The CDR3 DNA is TGTGCCAGCAGTTTTGAGGTGGCCGGGGAGCTGTTTTTT. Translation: CASSFEVAGELFF.

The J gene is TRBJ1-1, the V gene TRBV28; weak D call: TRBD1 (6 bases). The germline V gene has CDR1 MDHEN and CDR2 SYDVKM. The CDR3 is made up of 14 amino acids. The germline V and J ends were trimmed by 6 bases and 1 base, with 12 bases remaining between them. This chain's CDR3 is CASRVTGSNTEAFF. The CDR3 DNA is TGTGCCAGCAGGGTCACAGGGTCGAACACTGAAGCTTTCTTT.

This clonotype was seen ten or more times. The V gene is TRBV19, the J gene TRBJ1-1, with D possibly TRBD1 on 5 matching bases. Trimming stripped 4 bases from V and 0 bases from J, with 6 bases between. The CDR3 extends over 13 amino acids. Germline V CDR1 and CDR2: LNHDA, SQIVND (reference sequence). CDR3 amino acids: CASSTTVNTEAFF. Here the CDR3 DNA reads TGTGCCAGTAGTACGACAGTGAACACTGAAGCTTTCTTT.

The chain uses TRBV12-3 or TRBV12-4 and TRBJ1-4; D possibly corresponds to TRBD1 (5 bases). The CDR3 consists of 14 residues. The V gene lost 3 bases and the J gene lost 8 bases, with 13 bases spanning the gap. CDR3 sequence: CASSLGQGEEKLFF. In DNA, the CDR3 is TGTGCCAGCAGTTTGGGCCAGGGAGAAGAAAAACTGTTTTTT.